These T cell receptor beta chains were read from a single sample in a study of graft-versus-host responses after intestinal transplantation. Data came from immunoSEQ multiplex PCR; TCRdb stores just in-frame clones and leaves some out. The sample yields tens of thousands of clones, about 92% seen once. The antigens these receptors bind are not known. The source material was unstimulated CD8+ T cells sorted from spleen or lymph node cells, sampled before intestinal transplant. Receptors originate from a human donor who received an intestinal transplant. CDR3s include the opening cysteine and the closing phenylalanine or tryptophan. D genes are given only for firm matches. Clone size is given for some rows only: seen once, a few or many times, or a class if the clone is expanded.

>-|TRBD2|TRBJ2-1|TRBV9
TGTGCCAGCAGCGCCCCTTTTGACGGGGGGGCGGGGAATGAGCAGTTCTTC
CASSAPFDGGAGNEQFF
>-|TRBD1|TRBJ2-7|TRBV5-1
TGCGCCAGCAGCTCAGGGACAGGGGAACCCTACGAGCAGTACTTC
CASSSGTGEPYEQYF
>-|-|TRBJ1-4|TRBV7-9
TGTGCCAGCAGCTTGGGGGGGGGTAGAGGGTCAGATGAAAAACTGTTTTTT
CASSLGGGRGSDEKLFF
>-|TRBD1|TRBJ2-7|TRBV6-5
TGTGCTTGCGGACAGGCGTCCTACGAGCAGTACTTC
CACGQASYEQYF
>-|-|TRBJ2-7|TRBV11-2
TGTGCCAGCAGCCCGCCCGGTTCCTACGAGCAGTACTTC
CASSPPGSYEQYF
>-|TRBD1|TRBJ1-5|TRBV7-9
TGTGCCAGCAGCTTGTCCAGGGGGCTGGAGGGTCAGCCCCAGCATTTT
CASSLSRGLEGQPQHF
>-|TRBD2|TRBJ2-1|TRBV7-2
TGTGCCAGCAGCCCAAGAGGGGCGGGGGGGCCCTCCTACAATGAGCAGTTCTTC
CASSPRGAGGPSYNEQFF
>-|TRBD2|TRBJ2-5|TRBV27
TGTGCCAGCAGGAAGGCTAGCGGGGGACTTCAAGAGACCCAGTACTTC
CASRKASGGLQETQYF
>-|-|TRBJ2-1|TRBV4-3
TGCGCCAGCAGCCAAGAGGGGGCAGGGGTGCTGAGTGAGCAGTTCTTC
CASSQEGAGVLSEQFF
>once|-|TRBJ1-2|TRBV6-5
TGTGCCAGCAGTTTATCACAGGGCGGGGGCTACACCTTC
CASSLSQGGGYTF
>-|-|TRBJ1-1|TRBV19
TGTGCCAGTATGAGTGGGGCGAACACTGAAGCTTTCTTT
CASMSGANTEAFF
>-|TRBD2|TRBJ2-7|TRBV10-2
TGCGCCAGCAACACAGAGGTGGGACTAGCGGGCGCTACCTACGAGCAGTACTTC
CASNTEVGLAGATYEQYF
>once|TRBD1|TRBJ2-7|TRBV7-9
TGTGCCAGCAGCTCAGGGACAGGCTACGAGCAGTACTTC
CASSSGTGYEQYF
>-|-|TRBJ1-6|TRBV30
TGTGCCTGGAGTGGAGGTACAGGACCTAATTCACCCCTCCACTTT
CAWSGGTGPNSPLHF
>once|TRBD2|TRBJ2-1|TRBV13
TGTGCCAGCAGCCACCCGACTAGCGGGGACAATGAGCAGTTCTTC
CASSHPTSGDNEQFF
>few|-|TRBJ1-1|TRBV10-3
TGTGCCATCAACCCAGGTATGAACACTGAAGCTTTCTTT
CAINPGMNTEAFF
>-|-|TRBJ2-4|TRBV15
TGTGCCACCAGCAGAGTCGCCCTCGGAGGTTTAAACATTCAGTACTTC
CATSRVALGGLNIQYF
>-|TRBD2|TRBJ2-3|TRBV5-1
TGCGCCAGCAGCTTTGTTAGCGGGGCTACAGATACGCAGTATTTT
CASSFVSGATDTQYF
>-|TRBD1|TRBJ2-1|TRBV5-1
TGCGCCAGCAGCTTGGCGACAGGGCCCTACAATGAGCAGTTCTTC
CASSLATGPYNEQFF
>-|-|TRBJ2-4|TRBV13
TGTGCCAGCACTGAGAGGGGGACCATAGCCAAAAACATTCAGTACTTC
CASTERGTIAKNIQYF
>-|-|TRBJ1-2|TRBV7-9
TGTGCCAGCAGCGATACGCTGTCAGGCGACTATGGCTACACCTTC
CASSDTLSGDYGYTF
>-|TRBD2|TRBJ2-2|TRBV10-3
TGTGCCATCAGTGATCAGAACCGGGGGGCCGGGGAGCTGTTTTTT
CAISDQNRGAGELFF
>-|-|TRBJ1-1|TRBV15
TGTGCCACCAGCAGAGATCTTTTTGACACTGAAGCTTTCTTT
CATSRDLFDTEAFF
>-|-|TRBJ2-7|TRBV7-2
TGTGCCAGCAGCTTAGTAGGGGGGGAGACCTACGAGCAGTACTTC
CASSLVGGETYEQYF
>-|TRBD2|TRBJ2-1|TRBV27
TGTGCCAGCAGTTTATCTTCTAGCGGCTACAATGAGCAGTTCTTC
CASSLSSSGYNEQFF
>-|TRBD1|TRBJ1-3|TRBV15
TGTGCCACCAGCAGGACAGGGGATGACACCATATATTTT
CATSRTGDDTIYF